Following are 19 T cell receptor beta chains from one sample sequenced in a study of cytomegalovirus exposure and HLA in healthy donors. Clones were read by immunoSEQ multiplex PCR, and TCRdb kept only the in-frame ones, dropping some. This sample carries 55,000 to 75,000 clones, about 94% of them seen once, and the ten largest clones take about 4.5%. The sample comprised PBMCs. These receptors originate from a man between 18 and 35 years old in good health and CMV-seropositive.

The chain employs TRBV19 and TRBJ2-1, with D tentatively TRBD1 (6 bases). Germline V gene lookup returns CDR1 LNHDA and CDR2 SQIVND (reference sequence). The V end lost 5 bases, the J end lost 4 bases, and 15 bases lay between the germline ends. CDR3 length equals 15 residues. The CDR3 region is CASSSDRSIYNEQFF. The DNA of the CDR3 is TGTGCCAGTAGTTCTGACAGGAGCATTTACAATGAGCAGTTCTTC.

This CDR3 reads CASSYLGTDEKLFF. In DNA, the CDR3 is TGTGCCAGCAGTTATTTAGGGACAGATGAAAAACTGTTTTTT. The rearrangement joins TRBV6-6 to TRBJ1-4; 7 nucleotides line up with TRBD1. This CDR3 has 14 residues. Trimming took 3 bases from V and 6 from J; bases not matched to a gene: 4. Germline loops: CDR1 MNHNY, CDR2 SVGAGI (reference sequence).

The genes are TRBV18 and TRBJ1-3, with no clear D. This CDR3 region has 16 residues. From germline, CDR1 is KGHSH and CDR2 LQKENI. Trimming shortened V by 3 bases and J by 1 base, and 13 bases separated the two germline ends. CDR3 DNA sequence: TGTGCCAGCTCACCCGCGGAGGCCCTTTCTGGAAACACCATATATTTT. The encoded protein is CASSPAEALSGNTIYF.

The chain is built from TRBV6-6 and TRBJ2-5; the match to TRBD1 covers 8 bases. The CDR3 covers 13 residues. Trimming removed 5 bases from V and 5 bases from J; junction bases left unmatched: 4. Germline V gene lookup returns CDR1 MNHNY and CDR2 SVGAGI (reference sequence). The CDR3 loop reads CASSGQGGETQYF. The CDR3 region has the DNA TGTGCCAGCAGTGGACAGGGAGGCGAGACCCAGTACTTC.

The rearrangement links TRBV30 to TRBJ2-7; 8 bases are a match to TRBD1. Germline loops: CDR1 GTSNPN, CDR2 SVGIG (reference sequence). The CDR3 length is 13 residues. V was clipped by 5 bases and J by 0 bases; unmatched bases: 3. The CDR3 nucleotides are TGTGCCTGGGGGACAGGCCGCTCCTACGAGCAGTACTTC. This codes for CAWGTGRSYEQYF.

CDR3 sequence (DNA): TGTGCCAGCAGCCCTGGAGCGTCAGCTCCTTTCGATGGCTACACCTTC. It specifies CASSPGASAPFDGYTF. V usage is TRBV5-4 and J usage is TRBJ1-2; no reliable D call. CDR1 is SGHNT and CDR2 is YYREEE in the germline V gene (reference sequence). V was pared by 4 bases and J by 6 bases, with 22 bases between. This CDR3 has 16 amino acids. Using reference TRBV5-4 and TRBJ1-2 for the parts outside the CDR3, the full variable domain is ETGVTQSPTHLIKTRGQQVTLRCSSQSGHNTVSWYQQALGQGPQFIFQYYREEENGRGNFPPRFSGLQFPNYSSELNVNALELDDSALYLCASSPGASAPFDGYTFGSGTRLTVV.

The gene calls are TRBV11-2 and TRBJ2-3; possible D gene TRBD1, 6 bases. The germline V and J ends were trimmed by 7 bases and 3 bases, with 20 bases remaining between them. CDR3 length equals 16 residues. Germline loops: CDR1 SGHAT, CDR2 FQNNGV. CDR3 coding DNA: TGTGCCAGCACCCCGACCAGGGGCTCTCGAACAGATACGCAGTATTTT. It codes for CASTPTRGSRTDTQYF.

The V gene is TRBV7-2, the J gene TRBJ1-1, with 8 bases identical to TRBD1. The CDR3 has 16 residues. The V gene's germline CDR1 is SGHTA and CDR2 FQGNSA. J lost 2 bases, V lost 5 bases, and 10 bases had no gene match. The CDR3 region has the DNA TGTGCCAGCAGCCTCGGTCTCGGACAGGGTAACACTGAAGCTTTCTTT. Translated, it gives CASSLGLGQGNTEAFF.

The CDR3 protein is CASSFQGAYGNQPQHF. The CDR3 region has the DNA TGTGCCAGCAGTTTTCAGGGGGCCTACGGCAATCAGCCCCAGCATTTT. The V and J genes are TRBV28 and TRBJ1-5; 8 positions agree with TRBD1. The V and J ends lost 3 bases and 2 bases, in that order; junction bases with no gene match: 6. This CDR3 comprises 16 residues. CDR1 and CDR2 from the germline V gene are MDHEN and SYDVKM.

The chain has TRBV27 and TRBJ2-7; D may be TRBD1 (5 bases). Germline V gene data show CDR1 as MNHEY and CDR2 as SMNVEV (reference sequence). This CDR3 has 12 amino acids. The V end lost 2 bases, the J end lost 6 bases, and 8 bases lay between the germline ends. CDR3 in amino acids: CASSLAGSEQYF. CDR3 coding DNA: TGTGCCAGCAGTTTAGCAGGGTCCGAGCAGTACTTC.

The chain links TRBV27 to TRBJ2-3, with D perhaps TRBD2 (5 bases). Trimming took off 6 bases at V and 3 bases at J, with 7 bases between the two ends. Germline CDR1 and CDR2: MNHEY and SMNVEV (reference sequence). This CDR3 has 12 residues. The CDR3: CASRGATDTQYF. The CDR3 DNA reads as TGTGCCAGCAGGGGAGCGACAGATACGCAGTATTTT.

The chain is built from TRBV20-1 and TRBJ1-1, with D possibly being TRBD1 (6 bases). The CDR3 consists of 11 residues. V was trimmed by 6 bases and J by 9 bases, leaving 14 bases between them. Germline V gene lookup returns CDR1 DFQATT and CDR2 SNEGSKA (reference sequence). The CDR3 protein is CSAQQGSQAFF. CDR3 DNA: TGCAGTGCCCAACAGGGTTCTCAAGCTTTCTTT.

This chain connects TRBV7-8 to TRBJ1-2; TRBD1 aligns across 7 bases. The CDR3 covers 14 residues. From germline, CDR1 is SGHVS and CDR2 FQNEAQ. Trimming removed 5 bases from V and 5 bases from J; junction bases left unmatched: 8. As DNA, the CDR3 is TGTGCCAGCAGCCCGACAGGGCAAAATTATGGCTACACCTTC. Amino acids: CASSPTGQNYGYTF. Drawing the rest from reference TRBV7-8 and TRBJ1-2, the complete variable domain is GAGVSQSPRYKVAKRGQDVALRCDPISGHVSLFWYQQALGQGPEFLTYFQNEAQLDKSGLPSDRFFAERPEGSVSTLKIQRTQQEDSAVYLCASSPTGQNYGYTFGSGTRLTVV.

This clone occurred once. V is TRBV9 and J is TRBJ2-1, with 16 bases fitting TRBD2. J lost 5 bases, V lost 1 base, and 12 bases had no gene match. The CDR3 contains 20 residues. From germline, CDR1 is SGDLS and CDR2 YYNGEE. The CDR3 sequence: CASSVKRGLAGGEGHNEQFF. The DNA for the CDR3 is TGTGCCAGCAGCGTAAAACGGGGACTAGCGGGAGGGGAGGGCCACAATGAGCAGTTCTTC. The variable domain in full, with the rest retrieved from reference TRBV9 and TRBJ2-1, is DSGVTQTPKHLITATGQRVTLRCSPRSGDLSVYWYQQSLDQGLQFLIQYYNGEERAKGNILERFSAQQFPDLHSELNLSSLELGDSALYFCASSVKRGLAGGEGHNEQFFGPGTRLTVL.

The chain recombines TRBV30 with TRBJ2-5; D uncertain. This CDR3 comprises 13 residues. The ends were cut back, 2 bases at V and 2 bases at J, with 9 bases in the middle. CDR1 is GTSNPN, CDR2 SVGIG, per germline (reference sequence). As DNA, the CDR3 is TGTGCCTGGAGTCTCGACATACAAGAGACCCAGTACTTC. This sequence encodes CAWSLDIQETQYF.

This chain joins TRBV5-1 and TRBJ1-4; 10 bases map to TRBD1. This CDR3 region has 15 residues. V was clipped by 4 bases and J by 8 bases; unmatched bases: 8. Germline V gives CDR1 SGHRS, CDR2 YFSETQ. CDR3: CASSLSGTGAEKLFF. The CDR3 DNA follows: TGCGCCAGCAGCCTTTCCGGGACAGGGGCCGAAAAACTGTTTTTT.

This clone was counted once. CDR3 in DNA: TGCGCCAGCAGTTTAGACAGGGAATACTACGAGCAGTACTTC. Amino acid sequence: CASSLDREYYEQYF. The chain has TRBV5-1 and TRBJ2-7; 7 bases match TRBD1. CDR1 and CDR2 from the germline V gene are SGHRS and YFSETQ. The ends lost 5 bases at V and 3 bases at J; junction bases unmatched: 8. The CDR3 is made up of 14 amino acids.

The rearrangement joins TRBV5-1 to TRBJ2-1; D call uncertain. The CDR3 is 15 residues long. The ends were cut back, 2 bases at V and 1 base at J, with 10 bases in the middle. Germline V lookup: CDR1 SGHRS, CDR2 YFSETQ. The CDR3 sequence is CASSFLADSYNEQFF. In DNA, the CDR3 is TGCGCCAGCAGCTTCTTAGCTGATTCCTACAATGAGCAGTTCTTC.

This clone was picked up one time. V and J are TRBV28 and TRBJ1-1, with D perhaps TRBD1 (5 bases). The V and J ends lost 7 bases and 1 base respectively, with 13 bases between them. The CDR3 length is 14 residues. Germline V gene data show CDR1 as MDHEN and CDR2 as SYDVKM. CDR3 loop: CASTWGLGNTEAFF. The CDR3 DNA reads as TGTGCCAGCACTTGGGGCTTAGGGAACACTGAAGCTTTCTTT.